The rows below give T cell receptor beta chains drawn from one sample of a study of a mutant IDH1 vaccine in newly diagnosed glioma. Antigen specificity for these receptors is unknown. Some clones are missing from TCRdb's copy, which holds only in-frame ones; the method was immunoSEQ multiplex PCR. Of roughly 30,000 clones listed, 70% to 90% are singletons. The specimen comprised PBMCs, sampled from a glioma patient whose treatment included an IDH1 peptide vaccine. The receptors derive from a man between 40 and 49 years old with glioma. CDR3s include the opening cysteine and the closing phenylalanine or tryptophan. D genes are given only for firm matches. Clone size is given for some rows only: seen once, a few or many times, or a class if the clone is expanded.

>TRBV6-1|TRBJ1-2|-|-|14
TGTGCCAGCATGGGGGGCCTGTTGGGCTATGGCTACACCTTC
CASMGGLLGYGYTF
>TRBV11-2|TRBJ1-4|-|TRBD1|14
TGTGCCAGCAGCTCAGGGACAGTTAATGAAAAACTGTTTTTT
CASSSGTVNEKLFF
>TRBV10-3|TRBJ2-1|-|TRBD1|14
TGTGCCATCAAAGGACAGGGGGCTGGAAATGAGCAGTTCTTC
CAIKGQGAGNEQFF
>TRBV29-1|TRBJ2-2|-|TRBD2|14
TGCAGCGCCAACCTAGCGGGGAACACCGGGGAGCTGTTTTTT
CSANLAGNTGELFF
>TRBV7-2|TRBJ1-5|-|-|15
TGTGCCAGCAGCACCCAAGGGGGAAGCAATCAGCCCCAGCATTTT
CASSTQGGSNQPQHF
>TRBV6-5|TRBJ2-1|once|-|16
TGTGCCAGCAGTTACCACCGGGACCTAAGGCCCAATGAGCAGTTCTTC
CASSYHRDLRPNEQFF
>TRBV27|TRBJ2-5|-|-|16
TGTGCCAGCAGTAGACTGGGACTTCATGGGGGAGAGACCCAGTACTTC
CASSRLGLHGGETQYF
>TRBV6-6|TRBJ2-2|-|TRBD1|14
TGTGCCAGCACTGGACAGGGTAAACCCGGGGAGCTGTTTTTT
CASTGQGKPGELFF
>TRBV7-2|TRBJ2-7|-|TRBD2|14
TGTGCCAGCAGCTTAGGTAGCGGGAGGGCCGAGCAGTACTTC
CASSLGSGRAEQYF
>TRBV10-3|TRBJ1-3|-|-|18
TGTGCCATCAGCGACCCGCTTAATACAGGGTACTCTGGAAACACCATATATTTT
CAISDPLNTGYSGNTIYF
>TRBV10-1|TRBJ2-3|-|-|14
TGCGCCAGCAGTGAGCATATTGGAGGGGATACGCAGTATTTT
CASSEHIGGDTQYF
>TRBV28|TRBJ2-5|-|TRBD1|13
TGTGCCAGCAGTCCCTGGGACAGTGAGACCCAGTACTTC
CASSPWDSETQYF
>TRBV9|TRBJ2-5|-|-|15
TGTGCCAGCAGCCGTAGATCCTTTATTGAAGAGACCCAGTACTTC
CASSRRSFIEETQYF
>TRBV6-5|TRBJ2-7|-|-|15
TGTGCCAGCAAAAAAGATAGCGGCGGCTCCTACGAGCAGTACTTC
CASKKDSGGSYEQYF
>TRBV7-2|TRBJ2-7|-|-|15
TGTGCCAGCAGCTTCGACAGGTCGGGCGTCTACGAGCAGTACTTC
CASSFDRSGVYEQYF
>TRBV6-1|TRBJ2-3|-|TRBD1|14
TGTGCCAGCAGAGGACAGGGCCACACAGATACGCAGTATTTT
CASRGQGHTDTQYF
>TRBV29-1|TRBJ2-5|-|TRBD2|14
TGCAGCGTTGGACTAGCGGGATCCCAAGAGACCCAGTACTTC
CSVGLAGSQETQYF
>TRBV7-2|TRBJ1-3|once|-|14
TGTGCCAGCACCGCGCAGATCTCTGGAAACACCATATATTTT
CASTAQISGNTIYF
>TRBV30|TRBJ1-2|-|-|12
TGTGCCTGGACTTCAGCCCTGAGGGGCTACACCTTC
CAWTSALRGYTF
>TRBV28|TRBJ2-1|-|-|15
TGTGCCAGCAGTTTTACGGTATTCGCCTACAATGAGCAGTTCTTC
CASSFTVFAYNEQFF
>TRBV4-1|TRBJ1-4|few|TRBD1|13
TGCGCCAGCAGCCAAGAGTACAGGGGGCTAATGTTTTTT
CASSQEYRGLMFF
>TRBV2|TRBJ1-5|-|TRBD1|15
TGTGCCAGCAGTGAGACAGGGGGGTCCTATCAGCCCCAGCATTTT
CASSETGGSYQPQHF
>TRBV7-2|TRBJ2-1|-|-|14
TGTGCCAGCAGCCCAGAGACCGCGGGGAATGAGCAGTTCTTC
CASSPETAGNEQFF
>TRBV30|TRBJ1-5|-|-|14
TGTGCCTGGAGGACAGGTGGTAGCAATCAGCCCCAGCATTTT
CAWRTGGSNQPQHF
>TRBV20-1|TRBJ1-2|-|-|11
TGCAGTGCTTACGCAGGGGTAGGCTACACCTTC
CSAYAGVGYTF
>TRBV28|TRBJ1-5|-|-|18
TGTGCCAGCAGTTCCCCCCCTTTTCTGACTTATAGCAATCAGCCCCAGCATTTT
CASSSPPFLTYSNQPQHF
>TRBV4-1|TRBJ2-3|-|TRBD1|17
TGCGCCAGCAGCCAAGGCTTGGGGACAGGGGTCCCAGATACGCAGTATTTT
CASSQGLGTGVPDTQYF
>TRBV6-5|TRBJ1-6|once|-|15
TGTGCCAGCAGTTTCAGGGGTTCCTATAATTCACCCCTCCACTTT
CASSFRGSYNSPLHF
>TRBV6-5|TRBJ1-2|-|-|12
TGTGCCTCCGGGGGGAGGGACTATGGCTACACCTTC
CASGGRDYGYTF
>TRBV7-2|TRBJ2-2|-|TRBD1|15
TGTGCCAGCAGCTCCGGACAGGCCCGAACCGGGGAGCTGTTTTTT
CASSSGQARTGELFF
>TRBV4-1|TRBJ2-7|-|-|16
TGCGCCAGCAGCCAAGTGGACCGATCCGGTTACTACGAGCAGTACTTC
CASSQVDRSGYYEQYF
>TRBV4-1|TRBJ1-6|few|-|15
TGCGCCAGCAGCCAAGGCTACGCCGGTAATTCACCCCTCCACTTT
CASSQGYAGNSPLHF
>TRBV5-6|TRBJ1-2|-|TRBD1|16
TGTGCCAGCAGTTATGTAGACAGGGGCGTATTAAGCGGCTACACCTTC
CASSYVDRGVLSGYTF
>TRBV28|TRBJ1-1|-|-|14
TGTGCCAGCAGTTTAGGTCAGGGGCTCCCGGAAGCTTTCTTT
CASSLGQGLPEAFF
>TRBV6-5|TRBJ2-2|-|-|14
TGTGCCAGCAGCCTTGACAGGCGGGCCGGGGAGCTGTTTTTT
CASSLDRRAGELFF
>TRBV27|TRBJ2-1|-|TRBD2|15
TGTGCCAGCAGAAACAGCGGGAGGACCTACAATGAGCAGTTCTTC
CASRNSGRTYNEQFF
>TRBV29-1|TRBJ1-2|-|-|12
TGCAGCGTCGAGCTATCCGACCTTGGCTACACCTTC
CSVELSDLGYTF
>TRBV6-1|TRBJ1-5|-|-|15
TGTGCCAGCAGTGTACCGAGGGACAGCAATCAGCCCCAGCATTTT
CASSVPRDSNQPQHF
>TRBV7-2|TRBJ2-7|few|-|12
TGTGCCAGCAGCTTAATTGGGCAGGCGCAGTACTTC
CASSLIGQAQYF
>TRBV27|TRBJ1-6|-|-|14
TGTGCCAGCAGTTTAGGGGGCCCGGGCTCACCCCTCCACTTT
CASSLGGPGSPLHF
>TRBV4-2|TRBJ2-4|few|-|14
TGTGCCAGCAGCCAAGATCAACTAGGAAACATTCAGTACTTC
CASSQDQLGNIQYF
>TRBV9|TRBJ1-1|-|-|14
TGTGCCAGCAGTGCAGCAAGTGGCAACACTGAAGCTTTCTTT
CASSAASGNTEAFF
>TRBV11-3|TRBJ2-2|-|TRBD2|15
TGTGCCAGCAAGGGAGGGACTCGAAACACCGGGGAGCTGTTTTTT
CASKGGTRNTGELFF
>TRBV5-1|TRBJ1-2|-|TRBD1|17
TGCGCCAGCAGCTCCCGGGGGACAGGTCCCCCTAACTATGGCTACACCTTC
CASSSRGTGPPNYGYTF
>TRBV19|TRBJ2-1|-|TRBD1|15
TGTGCCAGTAGTCGACAGGGTGGAGTCGTTCCTGAGCAGTTCTTC
CASSRQGGVVPEQFF
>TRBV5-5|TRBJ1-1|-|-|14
TGTGCCAGCAGCTACGAACCCCGGTACACTGAAGCTTTCTTT
CASSYEPRYTEAFF
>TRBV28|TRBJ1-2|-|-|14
TGTGCCAGCAGCGGACAGCATAGGGACTATGGCTACACCTTC
CASSGQHRDYGYTF
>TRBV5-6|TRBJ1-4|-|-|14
TGTGCCAGCAGCTTGAAAGGGTTTGGGGAAAAACTGTTTTTT
CASSLKGFGEKLFF
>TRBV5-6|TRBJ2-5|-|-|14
TGTGCCAGCAGCTTGGGCAGGGGACAAGAGACCCAGTACTTC
CASSLGRGQETQYF
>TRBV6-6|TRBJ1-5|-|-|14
TGTGCCAGCACCGAGACAGGACGAAGCCAGCCCCAGCATTTT
CASTETGRSQPQHF
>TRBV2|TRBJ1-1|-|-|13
TGTGCCAGCTGTTCAGCAGAGAACACTGAAGCTTTCTTT
CASCSAENTEAFF
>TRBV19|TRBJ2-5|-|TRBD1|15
TGTGCCAGTAGTATGGAAATGACAGGGACGGGGACCCAGTACTTC
CASSMEMTGTGTQYF
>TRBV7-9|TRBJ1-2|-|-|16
TGTGCCAGCAGCTCCGGTGGAGGGACGGCGATGCAGAGCTACACCTTC
CASSSGGGTAMQSYTF
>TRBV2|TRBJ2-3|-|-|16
TGTGCCAGCAGTGAAGTGGGGACATCGGGCTTCGATACGCAGTATTTT
CASSEVGTSGFDTQYF